The present T cell receptor (beta chain) was sequenced within a study of shared clonotypes between healthy human individuals. Study at large: A couple of female and three male donors aged 18 to 49 were enrolled. Per-donor plates numbered three CD4 naive, three CD4 memory, two CD8 naive and one CD8 memory. Study results and limitations: Rarefaction indicated that sorted-subset sequencing remained incomplete although depth was large. Apart from blood, nothing was sampled; tissue repertoires likely differ.

With V trimmed by 4 bases and J by 6 bases, 6 bases remained unmatched. This CDR3 spans 15 amino acids. Germline loops: CDR1 GTSNPN, CDR2 SVGIG (reference sequence). This clone was observed many times. The target antigen is unknown. Libraries were prepared by immunoSEQ multiplex PCR; TCRdb keeps only in-frame clonotypes and omits some of them. The table has more than 550,000 clones, around 70% seen once. The receptor's source is a woman aged 25 to 39 in good health. The chain joins TRBV30 to TRBJ2-2, with 12 bases matching TRBD2. The sequencing input was memory CD4+ T cells sorted from blood. This sample's subset: CD45RA-negative fraction. CDR3 sequence: CAWKTSGRPSGELFF. The CDR3 DNA reads as TGTGCCTGGAAGACTAGCGGGAGACCTTCCGGGGAGCTGTTTTTT.